Listed below are T cell receptor beta chains from one sample, sequenced in a study of control samples from healthy donors and cancer patients. Here immunoSEQ multiplex PCR was the method, and the copy in TCRdb shows in-frame clones only, minus some. Of 100,000 to 150,000 clones in the sample, approximately 92% were seen once. Specimen: blood. The receptor source for this set is a man in his forties in good health. CDR3s include the opening cysteine and the closing phenylalanine or tryptophan. The D gene is left open where the match is weak. Clone size is stated in some rows and not others, as once, few, many or a class when expanded.

cdr3_nt | cdr3_aa | clone_size | v_call | d_call | j_call
TGTGCCAGCAGCTTCGGTGGTAGCTATGGCTACACCTTC | CASSFGGSYGYTF | NA | TRBV11-2 | NA | TRBJ1-2
TGTGCCAGCAGCACAAAGACCCAGGGCGCAATAGACGAGCAGTACTTC | CASSTKTQGAIDEQYF | few | TRBV7-9 | NA | TRBJ2-7
TGTGCCATCAGTGAGGACATCCGGGCGCAGTTCTTC | CAISEDIRAQFF | NA | TRBV10-3 | NA | TRBJ2-1
TGTGCCAGCTCACCTCAACAGGGACGCTATAATTCACCCCTCCACTTT | CASSPQQGRYNSPLHF | NA | TRBV18 | NA | TRBJ1-6
TGTGCCAGTAGGACCGGACTAGCTTCAGATACGCAGTATTTT | CASRTGLASDTQYF | NA | TRBV19 | TRBD2 | TRBJ2-3
TGTGCCAGCAGTGTAGGGGGGCTGGGCGAGCAGTACTTC | CASSVGGLGEQYF | few | TRBV2 | NA | TRBJ2-7
TGTGCCAGCAGCTTATCACAGGGCGCCTACAATGAGCAGTTCTTC | CASSLSQGAYNEQFF | NA | TRBV7-2 | NA | TRBJ2-1
TGTGCCAGCAGGAGGACACTTCAAGAGACCCAGTACTTC | CASRRTLQETQYF | NA | TRBV6-5 | NA | TRBJ2-5
TGTGCCAGCAGCAACAATCTGGCCATCAATCAGCCCCAGCATTTT | CASSNNLAINQPQHF | NA | TRBV5-4 | NA | TRBJ1-5
TGTGCCAGCACTCAGGGGGCAGTATCACCCCTCCACTTT | CASTQGAVSPLHF | NA | TRBV6-5 | TRBD1 | TRBJ1-6
TGTGCCAGCAGCCAAGACAGGGGAGTAGGTGAGACCCAGTACTTC | CASSQDRGVGETQYF | NA | TRBV11-2 | TRBD1 | TRBJ2-5
TGTGCCTGGAGTCTTAACCAGGGCTACACCTTC | CAWSLNQGYTF | NA | TRBV30 | NA | TRBJ1-2
TGCGCCAGCAGCCCGTCAAATTTAGCGGGGGGGCCGGGCGAGCAGTACTTC | CASSPSNLAGGPGEQYF | NA | TRBV5-1 | TRBD2 | TRBJ2-7
TGTGCCAGCAATCCCGCCGGACAGGGGTTCGTTAGTCCCCAGCATTTT | CASNPAGQGFVSPQHF | NA | TRBV28 | TRBD1 | TRBJ1-5
TGTGCCAGCAGTCCTACAGGGGGCGGTAACTATGGCTACACCTTC | CASSPTGGGNYGYTF | NA | TRBV6-6 | TRBD1 | TRBJ1-2
TGTGCCAGCAGCGTAGAGGGCAGCTCTAGGATTCAGTACTTC | CASSVEGSSRIQYF | NA | TRBV9 | NA | TRBJ2-4
TGTGCCAGCAGTTTACCCGGGAATGAGCAGTTCTTC | CASSLPGNEQFF | NA | TRBV12-3/TRBV12-4 | NA | TRBJ2-1
TGTGCCAGCAGTTCCGTCCTGACAGATAAAAACATTCAGTACTTC | CASSSVLTDKNIQYF | NA | TRBV5-6 | NA | TRBJ2-4
TGTGCCAGCAGCCAAGGGACTAGCGGGGGGGCACACGAGCAGTACTTC | CASSQGTSGGAHEQYF | NA | TRBV4-2 | TRBD2 | TRBJ2-7
TGTGCCAGCAGCCAAAGATCCGGTCTCGGAGGCACTGAAGCTTTCTTT | CASSQRSGLGGTEAFF | NA | TRBV14 | NA | TRBJ1-1
TGTGCCAGCAGCCTCGGGGGGAATGCTAACTATGGCTACACCTTC | CASSLGGNANYGYTF | once | TRBV11-3 | NA | TRBJ1-2
TGTGCCAGCAGTTTATCGGTGGGAGCTAATGAAAAACTGTTTTTT | CASSLSVGANEKLFF | once | TRBV28 | NA | TRBJ1-4